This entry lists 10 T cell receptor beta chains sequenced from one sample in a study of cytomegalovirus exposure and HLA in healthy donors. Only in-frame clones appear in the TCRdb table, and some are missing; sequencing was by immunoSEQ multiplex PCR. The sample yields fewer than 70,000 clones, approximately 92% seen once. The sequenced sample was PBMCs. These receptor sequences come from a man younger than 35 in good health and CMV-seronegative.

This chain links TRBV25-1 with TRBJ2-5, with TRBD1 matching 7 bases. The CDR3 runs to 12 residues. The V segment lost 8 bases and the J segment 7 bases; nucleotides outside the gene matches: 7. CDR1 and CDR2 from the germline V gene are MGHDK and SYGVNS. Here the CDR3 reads CASGGQSPTQYF. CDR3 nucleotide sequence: TGTGCCAGCGGGGGACAGTCCCCGACCCAGTACTTC.

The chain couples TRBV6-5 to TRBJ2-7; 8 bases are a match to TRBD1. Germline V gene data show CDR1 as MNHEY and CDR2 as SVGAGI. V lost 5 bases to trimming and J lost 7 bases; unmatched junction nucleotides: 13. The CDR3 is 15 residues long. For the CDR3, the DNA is TGTGCCAGCAGTCCCAGGGGGCGCAAGGGTCGAGAGCAGTACTTC. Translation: CASSPRGRKGREQYF.

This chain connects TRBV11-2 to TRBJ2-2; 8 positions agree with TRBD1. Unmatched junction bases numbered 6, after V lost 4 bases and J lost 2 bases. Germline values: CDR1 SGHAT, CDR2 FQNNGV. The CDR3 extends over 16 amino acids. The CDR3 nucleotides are TGTGCCAGCAGCTCCGAACAGGGGGTCAACACCGGGGAGCTGTTTTTT. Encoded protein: CASSSEQGVNTGELFF. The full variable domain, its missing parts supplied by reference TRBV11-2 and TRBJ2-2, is EAGVAQSPRYKIIEKRQSVAFWCNPISGHATLYWYQQILGQGPKLLIQFQNNGVVDDSQLPKDRFSAERLKGVDSTLKIQPAKLEDSAVYLCASSSEQGVNTGELFFGEGSRLTVL.

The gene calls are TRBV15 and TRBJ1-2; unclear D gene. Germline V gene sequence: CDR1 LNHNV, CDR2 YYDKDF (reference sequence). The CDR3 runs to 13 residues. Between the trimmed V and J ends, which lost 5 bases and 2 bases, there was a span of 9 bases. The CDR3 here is CATSLGGNYGYTF. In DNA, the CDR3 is TGTGCCACCAGCTTAGGCGGCAACTATGGCTACACCTTC.

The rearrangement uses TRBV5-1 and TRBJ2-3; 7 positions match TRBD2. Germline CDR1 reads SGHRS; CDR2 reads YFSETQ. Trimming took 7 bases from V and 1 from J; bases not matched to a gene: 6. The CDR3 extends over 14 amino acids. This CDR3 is CASRTAGGTDTQYF. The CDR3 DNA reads TGCGCCAGCCGTACCGCGGGGGGCACAGATACGCAGTATTTT.

CDR3 amino acids: CASSRIGTGDEKLFF. The CDR3 bases are TGTGCCAGCAGCAGGATCGGGACAGGAGATGAAAAACTGTTTTTT. This chain connects TRBV6-5 to TRBJ1-4; 8 bases align to TRBD1. V trimming: 6 bases; J trimming: 6 bases; junction bases outside the gene matches: 9. This CDR3 is 15 amino acids long. The germline CDR1 and CDR2 sequences are MNHEY and SVGAGI.

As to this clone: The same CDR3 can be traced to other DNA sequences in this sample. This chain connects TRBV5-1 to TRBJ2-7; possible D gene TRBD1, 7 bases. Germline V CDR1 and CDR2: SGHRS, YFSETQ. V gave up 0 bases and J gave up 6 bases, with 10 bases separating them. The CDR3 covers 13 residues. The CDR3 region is CASSLGQGGEQYF. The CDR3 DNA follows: TGCGCCAGCAGCTTGGGCCAGGGGGGCGAGCAGTACTTC.

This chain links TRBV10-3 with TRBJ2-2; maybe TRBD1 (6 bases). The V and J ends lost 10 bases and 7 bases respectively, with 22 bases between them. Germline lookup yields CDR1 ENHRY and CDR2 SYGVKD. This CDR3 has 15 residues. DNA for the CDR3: TGTGCCACCGGAATGGCGGAAGGGGGAATCGGGGAGCTGTTTTTT. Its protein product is CATGMAEGGIGELFF.

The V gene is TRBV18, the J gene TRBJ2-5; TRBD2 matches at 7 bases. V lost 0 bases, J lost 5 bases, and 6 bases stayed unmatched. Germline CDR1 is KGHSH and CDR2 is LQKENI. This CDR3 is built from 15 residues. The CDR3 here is CASSPPTGGVETQYF. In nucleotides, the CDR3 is TGTGCCAGCTCACCACCGACGGGAGGCGTTGAGACCCAGTACTTC.

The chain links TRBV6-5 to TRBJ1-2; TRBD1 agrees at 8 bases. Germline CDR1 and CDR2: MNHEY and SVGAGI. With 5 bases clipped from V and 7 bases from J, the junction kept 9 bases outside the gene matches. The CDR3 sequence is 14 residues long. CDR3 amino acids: CASSTTDRESGYTF. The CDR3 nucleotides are TGTGCCAGCAGTACGACGGACAGGGAAAGTGGCTACACCTTC.